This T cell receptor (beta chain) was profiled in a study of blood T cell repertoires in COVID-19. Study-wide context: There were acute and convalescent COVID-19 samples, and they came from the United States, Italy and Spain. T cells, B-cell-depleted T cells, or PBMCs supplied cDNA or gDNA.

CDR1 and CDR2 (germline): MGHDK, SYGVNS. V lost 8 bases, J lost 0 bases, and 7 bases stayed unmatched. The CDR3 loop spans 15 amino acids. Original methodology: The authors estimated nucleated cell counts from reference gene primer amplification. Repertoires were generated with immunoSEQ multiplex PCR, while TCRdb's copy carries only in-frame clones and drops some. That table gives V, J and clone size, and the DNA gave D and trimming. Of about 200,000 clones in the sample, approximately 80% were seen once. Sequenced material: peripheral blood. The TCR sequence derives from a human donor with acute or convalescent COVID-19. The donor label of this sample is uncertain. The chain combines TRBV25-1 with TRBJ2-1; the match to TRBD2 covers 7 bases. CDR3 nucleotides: TGTGCCAGCTCCAAGCGGGGCTACTCCTACAATGAGCAGTTCTTC. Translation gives CASSKRGYSYNEQFF.